This T cell receptor (beta chain) is from a study of blood T cell repertoires in COVID-19. Study-wide background: COVID-19 samples from acute and convalescent phases originated in the United States, Italy and Spain.

Assay used: immunoSEQ multiplex PCR; TCRdb lists only in-frame clones, some missing. The sample holds 100,000 to 150,000 clones, roughly 83% seen once. Note on this clone: Other DNA variants within this sample encode the same CDR3.

The CDR3 has 13 residues. The V gene lost 3 bases and the J gene lost 7 bases, with 10 bases spanning the gap. The receptor was derived from a man in his sixties with acute or convalescent COVID-19. Source material: peripheral blood. The rearrangement links TRBV12-3 or TRBV12-4 to TRBJ1-5, with D perhaps matching TRBD1 (5 bases). The CDR3 nucleotides read TGTGCCAGCAGTTTGGGCCAGGGCCAGCCCCAGCATTTT. It encodes CASSLGQGQPQHF.